This T cell receptor (beta chain) was identified during a study of T cells in Graves' hyperthyroidism and ophthalmopathy (dated by TCRdb to about 2019). Study-wide context: Peripheral blood was collected at initial diagnosis, before any treatment. To identify TCR V-J signatures that set the groups apart, the researchers used a discovery cohort of about a hundred patients, made up of about 44 with Graves' ophthalmopathy and 57 with stable Graves' hyperthyroidism. Whether ophthalmopathy could be predicted prospectively was tested in an independent validation cohort made up of roughly 19 hyperthyroidism patients plus 17 patients who later progressed to ophthalmopathy. The roughly 99 discovery patients were divided at random into training and test sets in a 7:3 ratio. In addition, the study compared T-cell repertoires in thyroid tissue and in blood from 6 or 7 Graves' hyperthyroidism patients. Once sampling was done, hyperthyroidism patients were given methimazole at a starting dose of 30 mg daily, whereas ophthalmopathy patients were given high-dose intravenous methylprednisolone. The paper describes TCR Vbeta CDR3 sequencing of 140 or so peripheral blood samples, made up of some 42 ophthalmopathy patients, roughly 75 hyperthyroidism patients and 17 progressor patients.

The junction shows trimming of 6 bases on V and 2 bases on J, plus 16 bases between the germline ends. From its cysteine to its phenylalanine, the CDR3 spans 15 amino acids. Only the CDR3 DNA stays, 45 bases, in frame from base 1. Results and caveats for the whole study, not just this receptor: A model built on a 13 V-J signature distinguished ophthalmopathy from stable hyperthyroidism, reaching over 85% sensitivity and 81.08% specificity in cross-validation and 80%/75% in testing. In validation, the model predicted progression to ophthalmopathy a median of about 5.9 months before onset, with 70% to 71% sensitivity and more than 72% specificity. Most expanded thyroid clonotypes (frequency above 0.001) were also found in blood, which suggests that blood repertoires may mirror thyroid immune responses. No statistical method was used to set the sample size in advance, and investigators knew the group allocation.

This clonotype was seen more than once but under ten times. No antigen is known for it. Base qualities were left out, and no much larger clone turns up one base away. Stable Graves' hyperthyroidism was defined as the absence of progression to ophthalmopathy over 18 months of follow-up. Hyperthyroidism patients were newly diagnosed, with disease duration under 2 months, and aged 18 to 65 years. Any patient with an uncontrolled infection, another autoimmune disease, pregnancy or lactation was excluded. Diagnoses were established on the basis of clinical symptoms, serum thyroxine and TRAb, thyroid ultrasound, and orbital computed tomography. PBMCs were separated from approximately 9.9 ml of fresh peripheral blood using Ficoll-Paque density gradient centrifugation. Total RNA was extracted using Trizol reagent, and RNA quality was assessed on an Agilent 2100 Bioanalyzer. Amplification of TCR beta CDR3 regions was carried out from RNA transcripts. The first round of RT-PCR for the TCR CDR3 was performed with the HTBI primer set and the Qiagen OneStep RT-PCR kit. The libraries were constructed in a second round of multiplex PCR and then size-selected and purified. Libraries were sequenced paired-end with 100 bp reads on an Illumina HiSeq2000. The authors processed their data as follows. SOAPnuke was used to process the raw data, with reads discarded if the reads contained adapters or uncalled bases, had a mean Phred below 15, or lacked an exact constant-primer or identifier match. COPE v1.2.5 was used to merge the high-quality paired reads, and each unique nucleotide sequence was defined as a clonotype. MiTCR v1.1 was used to align clonotypes to the IMGT TRBV, TRBD and TRBJ reference segments. Only V-J combinations with frequency above 0.0001, covering 98% to 99.2% of repertoires, were analysed. The TCS score was defined as the ratio of F50 (clonal expansion) to E x V (chaos), calculated using BLOSUM62-based TCRdist between CDR3 peptides within each V-J. Welch's t-statistics and random forest reduced 514 V-J features to about 12, which were used in a naive Bayes classifier (R e1071). TCRdb reworked the public reads: Q25 trimming with fastp, MiXCR clone assembly, productive beta chains retained. Rows merge per CDR3 protein into single entries with the most common DNA and genes. The V and J calls come from TCRdb's annotation, not from the publication. In this sample the table shows around 480,000 distinct CDR3 sequences, approximately 15% of which occur a single time. The top ten clones comprise about 17% of the sample.

The V and J segments used are TRBV12-3 or TRBV12-4 and TRBJ1-2; TRBD1 is a weak D gene call, 6 bases matching. The sequenced sample was blood. The clonotype was recovered from a young woman with Graves' hyperthyroidism. The nucleotide sequence reads as follows: TGTGCCAGCAGGGAAAGGGGACACCCCAACTATGGCTACACCTTC. Translated, it reads CASRERGHPNYGYTF.